Listed below are T cell receptor beta chains from one sample, sequenced in a study of T cell repertoires in cytomegalovirus infection. TCRdb re-called the reads with MiXCR, one entry per CDR3 protein. Of 150,000 to 200,000 distinct CDR3 sequences listed, roughly 9.8% are singletons. The specimen sequenced was PBMCs. These receptors all stem from a human donor in good health (CMV status not recorded). Some clones in this sample may be carry-over from other donors' samples. Each CDR3 is given with its conserved first and last residue. The order of the fields is V gene, D gene, clone size, J gene, CDR3 DNA, CDR3 protein. A D gene is named only where the DNA matches it firmly. Expanded clones get a size class; other rows say once, few or many, or leave the size out.

TRBV7-9	TRBD1	.	TRBJ1-1	TGTGCCAGCAGTACGGCACAGGGGGGATCGGACACTGAAGCTTTCTTT	CASSTAQGGSDTEAFF
TRBV7-9	.	many	TRBJ2-7	TGTGCCAGCAGCTTAGAGCATTTTGGTCGTGCAGATAGCTCCTACGAGCAGTACTTC	CASSLEHFGRADSSYEQYF
TRBV20-1	TRBD2	few	TRBJ2-1	TGCAGTGCTTCCCGGCGACTAGCGGGCCCCAATGAGCAGTTCTTC	CSASRRLAGPNEQFF
TRBV4-3	.	few	TRBJ1-1	TGCGCCAGCAGCCAGGAAGGGGACCTGAACACTGAAGCTTTCTTT	CASSQEGDLNTEAFF
TRBV20-1	.	few	TRBJ2-2	TGCAGTGCATCGGGGCGTGGAACCGGGGAGCTGTTTTTT	CSASGRGTGELFF
TRBV28	TRBD2	many	TRBJ2-1	TGTGCCAGCACGGGACTATCCTACAATGAGCAGTTCTTC	CASTGLSYNEQFF
TRBV7-2	TRBD2	many	TRBJ2-7	TGTGCCAGCAGCCAAAAACTAGCGTCCTACGAGCAGTACTTC	CASSQKLASYEQYF
TRBV6-2/TRBV6-3	.	many	TRBJ2-5	TGTGCCAGCAGGCCCCAACTAGCTAACCAAGAGACCCAGTACTTC	CASRPQLANQETQYF
TRBV7-9	.	few	TRBJ2-7	TGTGCCAGCAGCGAGAATAAGGGGACTTCCTACGAGCAGTACTTC	CASSENKGTSYEQYF
TRBV7-9	.	many	TRBJ1-1	TGTGCCAGCAGCTTAGGCCGGGGAAGGTTGAGCACTGAAGCTTTCTTT	CASSLGRGRLSTEAFF
TRBV7-2	TRBD1	many	TRBJ1-1	TGTGCCAGCAGGACCACAGGGGACACTGAAGCTTTCTTT	CASRTTGDTEAFF
TRBV28	TRBD2	many	TRBJ2-2	TGTGCCAGCAGTTTTGTGGGGAGCGGGAGAGTCGGGGAGCTGTTTTTT	CASSFVGSGRVGELFF
TRBV6-5	.	many	TRBJ2-7	TGTGCCAGCAGCTCGTGGGTGTCAGGCGAGCAGTACTTC	CASSSWVSGEQYF
TRBV7-2	.	many	TRBJ2-4	TGTGCCAGCAGCTCCGGACAGTCGCTAGCCAAAAACATTCAGTACTTC	CASSSGQSLAKNIQYF
TRBV9	TRBD2	few	TRBJ2-3	TGTGCCAGCAGCGCCCCGACTAGCGGAAGCACAGATACGCAGTATTTT	CASSAPTSGSTDTQYF
TRBV7-2	.	many	TRBJ1-4	TGTGCCAGCAGCCCAAGGCCCCAGAGGGGTGAAAAACTGTTTTTT	CASSPRPQRGEKLFF
TRBV24-1	.	many	TRBJ2-2	TGTGCCACCAGTGATTTGGCGGGTAATGTTGCCGGGGAGCTGTTTTTT	CATSDLAGNVAGELFF
TRBV7-9	TRBD1	many	TRBJ2-1	TGTGCCAGCAGCTTATTTGCAGGGACACAGGGGTACTACAATGAGCAGTTCTTC	CASSLFAGTQGYYNEQFF
TRBV28	.	many	TRBJ2-7	TGTGCCAGCAGTCGACAGGTCCCCGAGCAGTACTTC	CASSRQVPEQYF
TRBV6-1	TRBD2	.	TRBJ2-1	TGCGCGGGGAGTCCCACTAGCGGGAGGGCCGAGAATGAGCAGTTCTTC	CAGSPTSGRAENEQFF
TRBV7-6	.	.	TRBJ2-6	TGTGCCAGCAGCCCCTTTAGCTTCGGGGCCAACGTCCTGACTTTC	CASSPFSFGANVLTF
TRBV9	.	.	TRBJ2-5	TGTGCCAGCAGCGCAGCCACCGGGACTCAAGAGACCCAGTACTTC	CASSAATGTQETQYF
TRBV6-2/TRBV6-3	.	many	TRBJ2-1	TGTGCCAGCAGTTACGTGGGGCGGATCTCCTACAATGAGCAGTTCTTC	CASSYVGRISYNEQFF
TRBV28	.	.	TRBJ2-1	TGTGCCAGCAGTTTTATCAGGGGAGAGCAGTTCTTC	CASSFIRGEQFF
TRBV6-2/TRBV6-3	.	many	TRBJ1-5	TGTGCCAGCAAAGGTTTCAGCAATCAGCCCCAGCATTTT	CASKGFSNQPQHF
TRBV29-1	.	.	TRBJ2-7	TGCAGCGTGACGACCGAGGCAAACGAGCAGTACTTC	CSVTTEANEQYF
TRBV7-2	TRBD2	many	TRBJ2-1	TGTGCCAGCCCTACCACTAGCGGGAGTGTTCACTCCTACAATGAGCAGTTCTTC	CASPTTSGSVHSYNEQFF
TRBV15	.	few	TRBJ1-1	TGTGCCACCAGCACCCCTAAGGGGATGGGCACTGAAGCTTTCTTT	CATSTPKGMGTEAFF
TRBV2	TRBD1	.	TRBJ2-5	TGTGCCAGCACTAGGGACAGTTTCCAAGAGACCCAGTACTTC	CASTRDSFQETQYF
TRBV7-9	.	many	TRBJ2-2	TGTGCCAGCAGCTTAGTAGGGACGATTCACACCGGGGAGCTGTTTTTT	CASSLVGTIHTGELFF
TRBV29-1	TRBD2	few	TRBJ2-7	TGCAGCGTTGAGCGGGAGGGCTACGAGCAGTACTTC	CSVEREGYEQYF
TRBV20-1	TRBD2	.	TRBJ2-7	TGCAGTGCACGGAGCGGGAGACACTACGAGCAGTACTTC	CSARSGRHYEQYF
TRBV27	TRBD1	few	TRBJ1-1	TGTGCCAGCAATCGACAGGGGGCGACCACTGAAGCTTTCTTT	CASNRQGATTEAFF
TRBV12-3/TRBV12-4	.	many	TRBJ2-2	TGTGCCAGCAGGCCGGGCGGGGTGAACACCGGGGAGCTGTTTTTT	CASRPGGVNTGELFF
TRBV12-3/TRBV12-4	.	many	TRBJ1-5	TGTGCCAGCAGCTTTTCGGGGTCGAATCAGCCCCAGCATTTT	CASSFSGSNQPQHF
TRBV29-1	TRBD2	few	TRBJ2-7	TGCAGCGTGCGGGTAGCGGGAGGGTACGAGCAGTACTTC	CSVRVAGGYEQYF
TRBV28	.	many	TRBJ2-2	TGTGCCAGCAGAAACTCCGGGGGGGAGCTGTTTTTT	CASRNSGGELFF
TRBV12-3/TRBV12-4	.	many	TRBJ2-2	TGTGCCAGCAGAACAGGGAACACCGGGGAGCTGTTTTTT	CASRTGNTGELFF